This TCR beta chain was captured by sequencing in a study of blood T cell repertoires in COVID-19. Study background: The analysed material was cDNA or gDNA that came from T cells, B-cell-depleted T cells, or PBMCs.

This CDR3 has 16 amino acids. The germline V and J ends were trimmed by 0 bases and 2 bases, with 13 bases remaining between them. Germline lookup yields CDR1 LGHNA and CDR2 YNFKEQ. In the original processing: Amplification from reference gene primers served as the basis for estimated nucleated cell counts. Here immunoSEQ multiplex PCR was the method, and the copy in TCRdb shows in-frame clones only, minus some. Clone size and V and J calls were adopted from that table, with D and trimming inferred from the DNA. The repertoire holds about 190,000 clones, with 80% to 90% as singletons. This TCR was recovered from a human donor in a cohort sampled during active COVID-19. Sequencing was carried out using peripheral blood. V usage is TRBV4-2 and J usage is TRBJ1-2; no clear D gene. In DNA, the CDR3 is TGTGCCAGCAGCCAAGATCAAGCATACCAAAACTATGGCTACACCTTC. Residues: CASSQDQAYQNYGYTF.